These 28 T cell receptor beta chains were all obtained from the same sample, sequenced in a study of T cell repertoires in cytomegalovirus infection. TCRdb reprocessed the reads via MiXCR and lists one record per CDR3 protein. The table includes around 500,000 distinct CDR3 sequences, approximately 40% detected once. No antigen has been assigned to these receptors. The sequencing used cultured PBMCs, collected from culture after CMV antigen stimulation. The source is a human donor in good health (CMV status not recorded). Some clones in this sample may be carry-over from other donors' samples.

The chain is built from TRBV6-1 and TRBJ1-6; D unclear. The germline V gene has CDR1 MNHNS and CDR2 SASEGT. This CDR3 comprises 15 residues. V gave up 7 bases and J gave up 10 bases, with 20 bases separating them. CDR3 in amino acids: CASTGDPSTGSPLHF. In DNA form, the CDR3 reads TGTGCCAGCACCGGGGATCCGAGCACGGGATCACCCCTCCACTTT.

A few counts support this clonotype. The rearrangement joins TRBV27 to TRBJ1-5, with D perhaps TRBD1 (5 bases). V shed 3 bases and J shed 4 bases, with 10 bases lying between them. The CDR3 is 14 residues long. The V gene's germline CDR1 is MNHEY and CDR2 SMNVEV (reference sequence). The CDR3 loop is CASSLAGYNQPQHF. In nucleotides, the CDR3 is TGTGCCAGCAGTTTGGCAGGGTATAATCAGCCCCAGCATTTT.

This clonotype was seen a few times. This chain connects TRBV20-1 to TRBJ2-1; tentative D call: TRBD2 (6 bases). The V gene lost 3 bases and the J gene lost 1 base, with 10 bases spanning the gap. Germline-derived CDR1 and CDR2 are DFQATT and SNEGSKA (reference sequence). The CDR3 runs to 14 residues. The CDR3 reads CSARTTRSYNEQFF. CDR3 DNA: TGCAGTGCTAGGACGACTAGGTCCTACAATGAGCAGTTCTTC.

The chain is built from TRBV7-8 and TRBJ1-2; maybe TRBD1 (5 bases). Germline V gives CDR1 SGHVS, CDR2 FQNEAQ. V was cut by 4 bases and J by 6 bases, with 9 bases left in between. The CDR3 totals 12 residues. The CDR3 nucleotides read TGTGCCAGCAGCTCATGGGGCGATGGCTACACCTTC. Translating it yields CASSSWGDGYTF.

The V and J genes are TRBV12-3 or TRBV12-4 and TRBJ2-3; a possible D gene is TRBD2 (6 bases). This CDR3 has 13 amino acids. V shed 8 bases and J shed 4 bases, with 13 bases lying between them. CDR3 sequence: CASRAGGADTQYF. The DNA of the CDR3 is TGTGCCAGCCGAGCAGGAGGGGCAGATACGCAGTATTTT.

V usage is TRBV7-2 and J usage is TRBJ2-1; D might be TRBD1 or TRBD2, each matching 5 bases. This CDR3 spans 15 amino acids. V was shortened by 6 bases and J by 7 bases, with 19 bases between the two germline ends. Per the germline V gene, CDR1 is SGHTA and CDR2 is FQGNSA. CDR3 nucleotides: TGTGCCAGCAGTCAAGGGCTGAGGGGCGTGAATGAGCAGTTCTTC. Its protein is CASSQGLRGVNEQFF.

The J gene is TRBJ1-2, the V gene TRBV6-8, with no clear D. The CDR3 covers 14 residues. Germline V CDR1 and CDR2: MNHGY, SAAAGT. Trimming removed 6 bases from V and 5 bases from J, with 16 bases in between. As DNA, the CDR3 is TGTGCCAGCAGCCAAATATCCGGTTTGTATGGCTACACCTTC. The encoded protein is CASSQISGLYGYTF.

The genes are TRBV4-2 and TRBJ2-3; D is possibly TRBD2 (6 bases). This CDR3 region has 14 residues. Germline-derived CDR1 and CDR2 are LGHNA and YNFKEQ. V was trimmed by 3 bases and J by 3 bases, leaving 10 bases between them. CDR3 loop: CASSQYRETDTQYF. DNA for the CDR3: TGTGCCAGCAGCCAGTACCGGGAGACAGATACGCAGTATTTT.

The chain employs TRBV6-6 and TRBJ2-7; D is perhaps TRBD2 (6 bases). CDR3 size: 13 residues. The V end was cut by 8 bases, the J end by 0 bases, with 11 bases between. The germline V gene encodes CDR1 MNHNY and CDR2 SVGAGI (reference sequence). In DNA, the CDR3 is TGTGCCAGCCGGATAGCGGTCTCCTACGAGCAGTACTTC. It specifies CASRIAVSYEQYF.

A few counts support this clonotype. The chain employs TRBV7-2 and TRBJ2-7, with D possibly matching TRBD1 (6 bases). The V gene's germline CDR1 is SGHTA and CDR2 FQGNSA. The CDR3 has 14 amino acids. V lost 2 bases, J lost 3 bases, and 11 bases lay in between. CDR3 bases: TGTGCCAGCAGCTTATGGGACACGAGCTACGAGCAGTACTTC. This gives the protein CASSLWDTSYEQYF. Full variable domain (missing parts from reference TRBV7-2 and TRBJ2-7): GAGVSQSPSNKVTEKGKDVELRCDPISGHTALYWYRQSLGQGLEFLIYFQGNSAPDKSGLPSDRFSAERTGGSVSTLTIQRTQQEDSAVYLCASSLWDTSYEQYFGPGTRLTVT.

This clonotype was seen ten or more times. The gene calls are TRBV7-2 and TRBJ1-1; no firm D call. Trimming removed 4 bases at V and 0 bases at J, with 6 bases between. This CDR3 is built from 13 residues. The germline CDR1 and CDR2 sequences are SGHTA and FQGNSA. The CDR3 nucleotides read TGTGCCAGCAGCTCTGGGATGAACACTGAAGCTTTCTTT. It codes for CASSSGMNTEAFF.

The gene calls are TRBV4-3 and TRBJ2-3; D gene uncertain. CDR1 and CDR2 from the germline V gene are LGHNA and YSLEER. The length of the CDR3 is 14 residues. The V and J ends lost 0 bases and 6 bases respectively, with 10 bases between them. CDR3 residues: CASSQEDSLDTQYF. In DNA form, the CDR3 reads TGCGCCAGCAGCCAAGAAGATAGCCTGGATACGCAGTATTTT.

This clonotype was detected only a few times. This chain joins TRBV7-2 and TRBJ2-5, with D possibly being TRBD1 or TRBD2 (5 bases each). V was cut by 5 bases and J by 5 bases, with 15 bases left in between. The germline V gene has CDR1 SGHTA and CDR2 FQGNSA. The CDR3 extends over 14 amino acids. CDR3: CASSPRGAWETQYF. DNA for the CDR3: TGTGCCAGCAGCCCTCGAGGGGCTTGGGAGACCCAGTACTTC.

V and J are TRBV7-2 and TRBJ1-4; possible D gene TRBD1, 5 bases. The CDR3 is 16 amino acids. Germline V lookup: CDR1 SGHTA, CDR2 FQGNSA. Trimming left V 5 bases short and J 3 bases short, with 16 bases between. The CDR3: CASSRGGIGANEKLFF. In DNA, the CDR3 is TGTGCCAGCAGCCGGGGGGGGATAGGAGCTAATGAAAAACTGTTTTTT.

This chain's CDR3 is CASSLVLTF. DNA for the CDR3: TGTGCCAGCAGCTTGGTCCTGACTTTC. This chain joins TRBV7-6 and TRBJ2-6; D remains ambiguous. The CDR3 totals 9 residues. Germline CDR1 reads SGHVS; CDR2 reads FNYEAQ. Trimming shortened V by 3 bases and J by 13 bases, and 1 base separated the two germline ends.

The chain combines TRBV20-1 with TRBJ2-3; the match to TRBD2 covers 7 bases. The CDR3 length is 15 residues. Trimming removed 5 bases from V and 0 bases from J; junction bases left unmatched: 8. Germline V gene data show CDR1 as DFQATT and CDR2 as SNEGSKA (reference sequence). CDR3 residues: CSASPSGSSTDTQYF. The CDR3 bases are TGCAGTGCTTCCCCTAGCGGATCTAGCACAGATACGCAGTATTTT.

The chain is built from TRBV25-1 and TRBJ2-1; 10 nucleotides line up with TRBD2. Unmatched junction bases numbered 7, after V lost 7 bases and J lost 7 bases. Germline V gives CDR1 MGHDK, CDR2 SYGVNS. The CDR3 is 14 amino acids. CDR3 amino acids: CASKPSGSLNEQFF. The CDR3 nucleotides are TGTGCCAGCAAGCCTAGCGGGAGTTTAAATGAGCAGTTCTTC.

The chain carries TRBV5-1 and TRBJ2-3; 7 positions match TRBD1. CDR3 length: 16 amino acids. Germline values: CDR1 SGHRS, CDR2 YFSETQ. With V trimmed by 4 bases and J by 2 bases, 10 bases remained unmatched. CDR3 sequence (DNA): TGCGCCAGCAGCCCAACAACAGGGGCCCTCACAGATACGCAGTATTTT. Translating it yields CASSPTTGALTDTQYF.

This chain joins TRBV24-1 and TRBJ2-1; D gene unclear. The germline gives CDR1 KGHDR, CDR2 SFDVKD. This CDR3 has 12 amino acids. The germline V and J ends were trimmed by 0 bases and 8 bases, with 4 bases remaining between them. In nucleotides, the CDR3 is TGTGCCACCAGTGATTTGCTCGATGAGCAGTTCTTC. As protein: CATSDLLDEQFF.

This clonotype is a singleton in its sample. V is TRBV20-1 and J is TRBJ1-5; tentative D call: TRBD1 (5 bases). In germline, CDR1 is DFQATT, CDR2 SNEGSKA (reference sequence). Trimming took off 6 bases at V and 3 bases at J, with 15 bases between the two ends. This CDR3 comprises 14 residues. The CDR3 DNA is TGCAGTGCCCGGGGACCTCCAACCAATCAGCCCCAGCATTTT. It specifies CSARGPPTNQPQHF.

This clonotype was observed once. The rearrangement links TRBV4-1 to TRBJ1-2; maybe TRBD1 (6 bases). In germline, CDR1 is MGHRA, CDR2 YSYEKL. The V end lost 3 bases, the J end lost 4 bases, and 18 bases lay between the germline ends. The CDR3 is 16 residues long. DNA for the CDR3: TGCGCCAGCAGCCAGGGACTCGGACAGCCCTCCTATGGCTACACCTTC. It encodes CASSQGLGQPSYGYTF.

The rearrangement links TRBV5-4 to TRBJ2-3; a possible D gene is TRBD2 (6 bases). Per the germline V gene, CDR1 is SGHNT and CDR2 is YYREEE (reference sequence). Deletions cut 4 bases from V and 2 bases from J, with 14 bases between. This CDR3 region has 15 residues. The CDR3 is CASSQEIADTDTQYF. The CDR3 nucleotides read TGTGCCAGCAGCCAGGAAATAGCGGACACAGATACGCAGTATTTT.

The table lists this clonotype with a few counts. The chain has TRBV6-6 and TRBJ2-7, with D possibly matching TRBD1 (6 bases). V lost 6 bases to trimming and J lost 2 bases, with 11 bases between them. Germline CDR1 MNHNY, CDR2 SVGAGI (reference sequence). The CDR3 has 13 residues. The CDR3 reads CASSGDTAYEQYF. CDR3 DNA sequence: TGTGCCAGCAGCGGGGACACCGCCTACGAGCAGTACTTC.

This clonotype has a handful of counts. This chain uses TRBV7-2 with TRBJ2-5; 9 bases fit TRBD2. Germline V lookup: CDR1 SGHTA, CDR2 FQGNSA. The CDR3 is 15 residues long. V was pared by 5 bases and J by 5 bases, with 9 bases of the junction left unmatched. Written as DNA, the CDR3 is TGTGCCAGCAGCCCCCCACTAGCGGGCATGGAGACCCAGTACTTC. Amino acid sequence: CASSPPLAGMETQYF.

The chain is built from TRBV10-3 and TRBJ2-3, with 11 bases matching TRBD2. The trim removed 3 bases at V and 6 bases at J, leaving 8 bases unmatched. Germline-derived CDR1 and CDR2 are ENHRY and SYGVKD. The CDR3 loop spans 16 amino acids. The CDR3 region is CAISEPTSGGTDTQYF. CDR3 sequence (DNA): TGTGCCATCAGTGAACCTACTAGCGGGGGAACGGATACGCAGTATTTT.

This sequence joins TRBV7-2 and TRBJ2-3, with 7 bases fitting TRBD2. CDR1 and CDR2 from the germline V gene are SGHTA and FQGNSA. The CDR3 totals 13 residues. CDR3 region: CAWASGPWDTQYF. Written as DNA, the CDR3 is TGTGCTTGGGCTAGCGGACCGTGGGATACGCAGTATTTT.

This clonotype turned up a few times. The V call is TRBV7-2, the J call TRBJ1-4; tentative D call: TRBD1 (6 bases). The CDR3 totals 16 residues. V lost 1 base to trimming and J lost 1 base, with 10 bases between them. Germline lookup yields CDR1 SGHTA and CDR2 FQGNSA. The CDR3 DNA reads as TGTGCCAGCAGCTTAGGCCCACAGGGAACTAATGAAAAACTGTTTTTT. This gives the protein CASSLGPQGTNEKLFF.

The chain uses TRBV4-1 and TRBJ2-2; TRBD1 or TRBD2 may be the D gene (5 bases each). This CDR3 has 17 residues. Germline lookup yields CDR1 MGHRA and CDR2 YSYEKL. The V gene lost 0 bases and the J gene lost 7 bases, with 18 bases spanning the gap. CDR3 DNA sequence: TGCGCCAGCAGCCAAGAGACGCTGCCAGGGAGTAGCGGGGAGCTGTTTTTT. This encodes CASSQETLPGSSGELFF.